A single sample is the source of the 12 T cell receptor beta chains below, sequenced in a study of T-cell reconstitution after alpha-beta-depleted transplantation in children. Using unique molecular identifiers, the investigators prepared the TCRbeta library. Using its own MiXCR run on the PCR reads, TCRdb lists one record per CDR3 protein. The sample has around 490,000 distinct CDR3 sequences, around 10% seen once. Material: PBMCs, mostly from graft donor cells, obtained 180 days after TCRalphabeta/CD19-depleted stem cell transplant. These receptor sequences come from a female patient aged 2-15 years who had a stem cell transplant for aplastic anemia, so the T cells may come from the graft donor.

CDR3 sequence reads: CASSKRGLATDTQYF. CDR3 sequence (DNA): TGTGCCAGCAGCAAGAGGGGACTAGCAACAGATACGCAGTATTTT. The chain has TRBV21-1 and TRBJ2-3; TRBD1, the D gene given by the table, was not confirmed from the DNA. TRBV21-1 is a pseudogene locus. CDR3 length: 15 amino acids.

This clonotype was seen a few times. This chain links TRBV25-1 with TRBJ2-1, with D perhaps assigned TRBD1 or TRBD2 (5 bases each). The CDR3 totals 16 residues. V was pared by 3 bases and J by 7 bases, with 19 bases between. Per the germline V gene, CDR1 is MGHDK and CDR2 is SYGVNS. This CDR3 reads CASSDPGRKKDNEQFF. In nucleotides, the CDR3 is TGTGCCAGCAGTGACCCGGGACGGAAAAAGGATAATGAGCAGTTCTTC.

This clonotype was counted ten times or more. The rearrangement joins TRBV11-2 to TRBJ2-3, with 9 bases matching TRBD2. CDR1 and CDR2 (germline): SGHAT, FQNNGV. With 3 bases clipped from V and 4 bases from J, the junction kept 5 bases outside the gene matches. This CDR3 contains 15 residues. CDR3 in DNA: TGTGCCAGCAGCTTGCTAGCGGGAAGAGCAGATACGCAGTATTTT. Its protein product is CASSLLAGRADTQYF.

This chain joins TRBV20-1 and TRBJ1-3; 8 nucleotides agree with TRBD1. Germline CDR1 and CDR2: DFQATT and SNEGSKA (reference sequence). This CDR3 has 15 residues. V shed 0 bases, J shed 0 bases, and the junction held 1 base outside the gene matches. The CDR3 loop reads CSARDGQGSGNTIYF. The CDR3 DNA sequence: TGCAGTGCTAGAGATGGACAGGGCTCTGGAAACACCATATATTTT.

This clonotype was recorded a few times. This chain links TRBV24-1 with TRBJ1-2; TRBD1 agrees at 7 bases. Looked up from germline, CDR1 is KGHDR and CDR2 is SFDVKD. CDR3 length: 16 residues. V was pared by 4 bases and J by 4 bases, with 11 bases of the junction left unmatched. The CDR3 protein is CATSEKTGTDRYGYTF. The CDR3 bases are TGTGCCACCAGTGAGAAGACCGGGACAGATCGCTATGGCTACACCTTC.

The chain uses TRBV12-3 or TRBV12-4 and TRBJ2-3; 9 bases are a match to TRBD2. V was clipped by 5 bases and J by 5 bases; unmatched bases: 8. This CDR3 is built from 15 residues. CDR3 DNA: TGTGCCAGCAGTCCAACCGGAGCGGGAGGAGATACGCAGTATTTT. This encodes CASSPTGAGGDTQYF.

The V and J genes are TRBV5-1 and TRBJ2-1; unclear D gene. Germline loops: CDR1 SGHRS, CDR2 YFSETQ. This CDR3 has 13 amino acids. V lost 1 base and J lost 6, with 8 bases in between. In DNA form, the CDR3 reads TGCGCCAGCAGCTTGACCTACCCCAATGAGCAGTTCTTC. Encoded protein: CASSLTYPNEQFF.

V and J are TRBV7-9 and TRBJ2-2; D not resolved. Trimming left V 5 bases short and J 5 bases short, with 18 bases between. Per germline, CDR1 SEHNR and CDR2 FQNEAQ (reference sequence). The CDR3 is made up of 16 amino acids. DNA of the CDR3: TGTGCCAGCAGCATAGAGCGTCCACTTAGTACCGGGGAGCTGTTTTTT. This encodes CASSIERPLSTGELFF.

This clonotype appeared a few times. The J gene is TRBJ1-6, the V gene TRBV5-1; TRBD1 agrees at 10 bases. The CDR3 extends over 23 amino acids. CDR1 SGHRS and CDR2 YFSETQ come from the germline V gene. J gave up 7 bases and V 3 bases, and 28 bases lay outside the gene matches. CDR3 loop: CASSSRVRPGQGLPVGLNSPLHF. In DNA, the CDR3 is TGCGCCAGCAGCTCCCGCGTCCGCCCGGGACAGGGGCTCCCCGTTGGGCTCAATTCACCCCTCCACTTT.

V gene TRBV11-2 combines with J gene TRBJ1-4, with 11 bases lining up with TRBD1. V shed 5 bases, J shed 7 bases, and the junction held 6 bases outside the gene matches. In germline, CDR1 is SGHAT, CDR2 FQNNGV. The CDR3 loop spans 15 amino acids. The CDR3 is CASSLTGTGGEKLFF. The DNA for the CDR3 is TGTGCCAGCAGCCTCACCGGGACAGGGGGTGAAAAACTGTTTTTT.

The chain uses TRBV11-3 and TRBJ2-2, with 8 bases identical to TRBD2. The CDR3 has 17 amino acids. CDR1 is SGHNT, CDR2 YENEEA, per germline. V shed 5 bases, J shed 2 bases, and the junction held 10 bases outside the gene matches. CDR3 sequence: CASSENALAGNTGELFF. CDR3 bases: TGTGCCAGCAGCGAAAACGCCCTAGCGGGTAACACCGGGGAGCTGTTTTTT.

This clonotype has more than one count but fewer than ten. The chain uses TRBV7-9 and TRBJ2-7; D is tentatively TRBD1 or TRBD2 (5 bases each). The CDR3 loop spans 12 amino acids. CDR1 and CDR2 from the germline V gene are SEHNR and FQNEAQ (reference sequence). V was cut by 7 bases and J by 6 bases, with 13 bases left in between. Here the CDR3 DNA reads TGTGCCAGCATAGGGGATGAGGGCGAGCAGTACTTC. Translation gives CASIGDEGEQYF.